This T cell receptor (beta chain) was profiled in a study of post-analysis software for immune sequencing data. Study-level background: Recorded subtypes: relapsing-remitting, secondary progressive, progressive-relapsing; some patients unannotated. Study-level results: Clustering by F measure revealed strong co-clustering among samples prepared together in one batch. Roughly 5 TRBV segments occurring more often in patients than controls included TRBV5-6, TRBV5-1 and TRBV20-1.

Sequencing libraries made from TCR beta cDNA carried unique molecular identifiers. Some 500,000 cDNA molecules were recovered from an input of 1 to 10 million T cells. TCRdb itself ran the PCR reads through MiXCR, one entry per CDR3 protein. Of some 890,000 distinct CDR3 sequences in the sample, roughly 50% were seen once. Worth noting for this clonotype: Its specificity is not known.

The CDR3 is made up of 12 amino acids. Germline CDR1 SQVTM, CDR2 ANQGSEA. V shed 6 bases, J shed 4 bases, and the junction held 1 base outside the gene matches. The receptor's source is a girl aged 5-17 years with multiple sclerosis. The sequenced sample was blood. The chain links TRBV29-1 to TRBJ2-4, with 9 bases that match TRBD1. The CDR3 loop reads CSVGTGKNIQYF. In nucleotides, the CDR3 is TGCAGCGTCGGGACAGGGAAAAACATTCAGTACTTC.